The rows below give T cell receptor beta chains drawn from one sample of a study of shared clonotypes between healthy human individuals. Produced via immunoSEQ multiplex PCR; TCRdb's table is partial and in-frame only. This table holds a few hundred thousand clones, over 60% found once. The sample consisted of memory CD4+ T cells sorted from blood. These receptors all stem from a man under 40 in good health. CDR3s include the opening cysteine and the closing phenylalanine or tryptophan. The D gene is left open where the match is weak. Clone size is given for some rows only: seen once, a few or many times, or a class if the clone is expanded.

d_call	j_call	clone_size	v_call	cdr3_nt	cdr3_aa
.	TRBJ2-1	.	TRBV15	TGTGCCACCAGCAGAGCTCATAGACAGGGAGGGGGTGAGCAGTTCTTC	CATSRAHRQGGGEQFF
TRBD1	TRBJ2-7	.	TRBV27	TGTGCCAGCAGTTTCGGGGACAGACCCTACGAGCAGTACTTC	CASSFGDRPYEQYF
TRBD1	TRBJ1-1	.	TRBV5-4	TGTGCCAGCAGCCCCTGGACAGGGCCTCTTTCTGAAGCTTTCTTT	CASSPWTGPLSEAFF
TRBD1	TRBJ2-7	.	TRBV7-8	TGTGCCAGCAGCGCTGGGCGACAGGGGGTCTCCTACGAGCAGTACTTC	CASSAGRQGVSYEQYF
TRBD2	TRBJ2-3	.	TRBV5-1	TGCGCCAGCAGCTCCGAACCCTCTTGGGCGGGAGTGTTAACGAGCACAGATACGCAGTATTTT	CASSSEPSWAGVLTSTDTQYF
.	TRBJ1-2	few	TRBV13	TGTGCCAGCAGCCCCGGCTCTGGAGGAGCACCTAACTATGGCTACACCTTC	CASSPGSGGAPNYGYTF
.	TRBJ1-5	.	TRBV15	TGTGCCACCAGCAGAGATCCCCGGGACAACTCTGGACTCAAAAATCAGCCCCAGCATTTT	CATSRDPRDNSGLKNQPQHF
.	TRBJ2-1	.	TRBV10-1	TGCGCCAGCAGTGAGTATCGACGGTTCTACAATGAGCAGTTCTTC	CASSEYRRFYNEQFF
TRBD2	TRBJ2-3	.	TRBV5-1	TGCGCCAGCGGCCCGGGACTAGCGGGAGCCGATACGCAGTATTTT	CASGPGLAGADTQYF
TRBD2	TRBJ2-3	.	TRBV4-1	TGCGCCAGCAGCCACCCTTCGGGAGGAGACACGCAGTATTTT	CASSHPSGGDTQYF
TRBD1	TRBJ2-1	.	TRBV6-1	TGTGCCAGCAGACTACCGGGACAGACTCGGGCGAAGGTCTTC	CASRLPGQTRAKVF
.	TRBJ2-2	.	TRBV7-2	TGTGCCAGCAGCCCATGGATTGGGGGGGAGCTGTTTTTT	CASSPWIGGELFF
TRBD1	TRBJ2-5	.	TRBV18	TGTGCCAGCTCCCCTAGACAAGGACAGGCAGAGACCCAGTACTTC	CASSPRQGQAETQYF
TRBD1	TRBJ2-2	once	TRBV7-2	TGTGCCAGCAGCCTCGATCGAAGGACAGGATCGAACACCGGGGAGCTGTTTTTT	CASSLDRRTGSNTGELFF
TRBD2	TRBJ2-1	.	TRBV7-8	TGTGCCAGCAGCTTATTTAGCGGGATCGTCTACAATGAGCAGTTCTTC	CASSLFSGIVYNEQFF
TRBD2	TRBJ2-7	.	TRBV30	TGTGCCTGGGCCTCTGTCTGGAGGGGACTAGCGGGAGCGGAGCAGTACTTC	CAWASVWRGLAGAEQYF
TRBD2	TRBJ2-1	.	TRBV6-1	TGTGCCAGCAGTGAAGAAACTAGCGGCCGATACAATGAGCAGTTCTTC	CASSEETSGRYNEQFF
TRBD2	TRBJ2-7	.	TRBV9	TGTGCCAGCAGCCCGGGACTAGCGGCCGGCTACGAGCAGTACTTC	CASSPGLAAGYEQYF
.	TRBJ1-5	.	TRBV28	TGTGCCAGCAGTTGGATCCTCGATAGCAATCAGCCCCAGCATTTT	CASSWILDSNQPQHF
TRBD1	TRBJ2-1	.	TRBV9	TGTGCCAGCAGCGCACCGGGACAGGGGCAGCAGGGAGATAATGAGCAGTTCTTC	CASSAPGQGQQGDNEQFF
TRBD2	TRBJ2-3	.	TRBV29-1	TGCAGCGTTACTGGGGCCGCTAGCGGGACTAGCACAGATACGCAGTATTTT	CSVTGAASGTSTDTQYF
TRBD1	TRBJ1-4	.	TRBV4-3	TGCGCCAGCAGCCAGACGGGACAGGTTTTTAATGAAAAACTGTTTTTT	CASSQTGQVFNEKLFF
.	TRBJ2-7	.	TRBV5-1	TGCGCCAGCAGCCCAATTCAAGGGAGCTCCTACGAGCAGTACTTC	CASSPIQGSSYEQYF
.	TRBJ2-7	once	TRBV6-1	TGTGCCGCCTGGGGGGGGCTAGGGTACGAGCAGTACTTC	CAAWGGLGYEQYF
.	TRBJ2-7	.	TRBV2	TGTGCCAGCGCCAGGGGAGGACGGTCCTACGAGCAGTACTTC	CASARGGRSYEQYF
TRBD1	TRBJ2-7	.	TRBV6-5	TGTGCCAGCAGTCAGGGGGTCGAGCAGTACTTC	CASSQGVEQYF
TRBD2	TRBJ2-7	.	TRBV4-1	TGCGCCAGCAGCCGGACTAGCGGGGCCTTATCATCCTACGAGCAGTACTTC	CASSRTSGALSSYEQYF
.	TRBJ2-1	.	TRBV9	TGTGCCAGCAGCGTAGATCTAGAGCCCTACAATGAGCAGTTCTTC	CASSVDLEPYNEQFF
TRBD1	TRBJ1-1	few	TRBV5-4	TGTGCCAGCAGCTTGCAGGGGGGCACTGAAGCTTTCTTT	CASSLQGGTEAFF
TRBD1	TRBJ2-5	.	TRBV18	TGTGCCAGCTCACCAGGGGACAGAGAGACCCAGTACTTC	CASSPGDRETQYF
.	TRBJ1-5	.	TRBV7-8	TGTGCCAGCAGCTTAGTCTCAGGCAGGGCCCAGCCCCAGCATTTT	CASSLVSGRAQPQHF
.	TRBJ2-7	.	TRBV4-1	TGCGCCAGCAGCCTGCTACACCTGTCCTACGAGCAGTACTTC	CASSLLHLSYEQYF
TRBD1	TRBJ1-4	.	TRBV7-9	TGTGCCAGCAGCTTATCGCCGGGACAGGGGTATGAAAAACTGTTTTTT	CASSLSPGQGYEKLFF
.	TRBJ2-1	many	TRBV10-1	TGCGCCAGCAGTGAGTCTCGGTGGATAAACGAAGACAATGAGCAGTTCTTC	CASSESRWINEDNEQFF
.	TRBJ1-4	.	TRBV5-8	TGTGCCAGCAGCTTGGCCCAGGGTGAAAAACTGTTTTTT	CASSLAQGEKLFF